This T cell receptor beta chain stems from a study of regulatory T cells in long-lasting Graves disease (dated by TCRdb to the early 2020s). In terms of the full investigation: Patients with newly diagnosed Graves' disease had been on antithyroid drugs for under 3 months. The study was conducted in China and was registered as a clinical trial. Persistent Graves' disease patients were compared with newly diagnosed Graves' disease patients by peripheral blood TCR sequencing and RNA sequencing. A total of roughly 35 samples underwent TCR sequencing: some 13 from persistent and roughly 20 from newly diagnosed Graves' disease patients. The investigation overall reported the following: Persistent Graves' disease patients showed lower TCR Shannon entropy and fewer highly expanded clones than newly diagnosed patients, suggesting clonal expansion. The authors acknowledged the small sample size as a limitation that may reduce accuracy. Preferential use of TRBV28, TRBJ1-2 and TRBJ2-5 was observed in persistent disease, whereas TRBV20-1 and TRBJ2-1 were favored in newly diagnosed disease. Peripheral blood alone was examined, since thyroid tissue, which constituted the primary lesion, could not be accessed. Persistent patients shared more public clonotypes among themselves (under 3,000) than newly diagnosed patients did (approximately 970). Sequencing and analysis were limited to the TCR beta chain.

The library was prepared using multiplex PCR. The run used an Illumina HiSeq 4000. TCR beta libraries were built with iRepertoire HTBI primers and Arm-PCR amplification of CDR3 regions. Before sequencing, the PCR products underwent gel purification. Under the source paper's analysis protocol: A total of fewer than 70 TRBV and under 15 TRBJ segments were identified across samples and were used for gene usage analysis of CDR3 amino acid clonotypes. Filtered high-quality paired reads were merged into contigs using COPE and FqMerger. BLAST was used to align contigs to the IMGT TRBV, TRBD and TRBJ reference genes, and CDR3 was defined following IMGT. Highly expanded clones were defined as clonotypes with a frequency above 0.1%. Shannon entropy served as the measure of repertoire diversity, while the Gini coefficient captured V-J evenness. Clonotypes shared by more than one individual were considered public. Starting from the raw public reads, TCRdb applied fastp trimming at Q25, assembled clones with MiXCR and retained in-frame beta chains. When rows share a CDR3 protein, they turn into one entry using the most common DNA and genes. TCRdb assigned the V and J calls; the authors' analysis was not used. The sample table records about 430,000 distinct CDR3 sequences; approximately 15% of these occur just once. The ten largest clones capture around 7.6% of the sample.

The sample's time point label, in plain terms: newly diagnosed GD, antithyroid drugs for less than 3 months. For both TCR sequencing and RNA sequencing, RNA was extracted from PBMCs in TRIzol. Graves' disease was diagnosed according to American Thyroid Association guidelines. Patients were recruited from an endocrinology department in Xi'an, China. From each patient, about 8.9 milliliters of peripheral blood was collected into an EDTA anticoagulant tube. Ficoll Paque Plus density gradient separation was used to isolate PBMCs, and no further T cell sorting was done. RNA quality was checked with an Agilent 2100 Bioanalyzer and agarose gel, and concentration with a NanoDrop 2000. There are many counts of this clonotype. It lacks a known antigen. Per-base quality was not reported, and no clone a single base away is much larger than it. Based on the germline V gene, the CDR1 and CDR2 sequences are SGHAT and FQNNGV. Reading from cysteine to phenylalanine, the CDR3 counts 16 amino acids. Only the CDR3 part of the read is kept: 48 bases, read in frame from the first base. Ends trimmed: V by 4 bases, J by 7 bases; bases unmatched to a gene: 6.

A further study also used this sample, focusing on T cells in Graves' hyperthyroidism and ophthalmopathy. Per the second study: Stable Graves' hyperthyroidism was defined as no progression to ophthalmopathy during 18 months of follow-up. Hyperthyroidism patients were aged 18 to 65 years and newly diagnosed, with disease duration of less than 2 months. Exclusion was applied to patients with uncontrolled infections, other autoimmune diseases, pregnancy or lactation. Diagnoses relied on clinical symptoms, serum thyroxine and TRAb, thyroid ultrasound and orbital computed tomography. The first round of RT-PCR for the TCR CDR3 was performed with the HTBI primer set and the Qiagen OneStep RT-PCR kit. Blood samples also contained most of the expanded thyroid clonotypes (frequency above 0.001), which suggests that blood repertoires may reflect thyroid immune responses. A 13 V-J signature model separated ophthalmopathy from stable hyperthyroidism, with approximately 86% sensitivity and 81.08% specificity in cross-validation and 80%/75% in testing. In validation, the model predicted progression to ophthalmopathy a median of approximately 6.3 months before onset, with about 70% sensitivity and almost 75% specificity. TCR V-J signatures able to tell the groups apart were searched for in a discovery cohort of approximately 95 patients, of whom more than 40 had Graves' ophthalmopathy and around 58 had stable Graves' hyperthyroidism. Prospective prediction of ophthalmopathy was tested in an independent validation cohort of 18 hyperthyroidism patients and 17 patients who later progressed to ophthalmopathy. The 85 to 100 discovery patients were randomly split 7:3 into training and test sets. Thyroid tissue and blood T-cell repertoires from six Graves' hyperthyroidism patients were also compared in the study. After blood sampling, hyperthyroidism patients were treated with methimazole at a starting dose of 30 mg daily, and ophthalmopathy patients were treated with high-dose intravenous methylprednisolone. Libraries were constructed in a second round of multiplex PCR, after which size selection and purification were carried out. The libraries were sequenced on an Illumina HiSeq2000 using paired-end 100 bp reads. SOAPnuke was used to process the raw data, with reads discarded if the reads contained adapters or uncalled bases, had a mean Phred below 15, or lacked an exact constant-primer or identifier match. COPE v1.2.5 was used to merge high-quality paired reads, and clonotypes were defined as unique nucleotide sequences. Clonotypes were aligned to IMGT TRBV, TRBD and TRBJ reference segments using MiTCR v1.1. The analysis was restricted to V-J combinations with a frequency above 0.0001, which together covered around 99% of the repertoires. A TCS score was defined as the ratio of F50 (clonal expansion) to E x V (chaos), with BLOSUM62-based TCRdist applied between CDR3 peptides within each V-J. Welch's t-statistics and random forest reduced just over 500 V-J features to roughly 13, which were used in a naive Bayes classifier (R e1071). No statistical method was used to fix the sample size in advance, and group allocation was not hidden from the investigators. TCR Vbeta CDR3 sequencing of 120 to 150 peripheral blood samples (43 ophthalmopathy, around 80 hyperthyroidism and around 17 progressor patients) is reported in the paper.

The receptor was isolated from a woman in her 40s with Graves disease. Donor details come from another sample of the same person, matched by shared clones. The chain employs TRBV11-2 and TRBJ2-1, and TRBD2 matches 14 of the central bases. The material sequenced was peripheral blood mononuclear cells (PBMCs), taken at new diagnosis, from a patient treated with antithyroid drugs. The nucleotides read TGTGCCAGCAGCTCAGCCGGGACTAGCGGGAGAAATGAGCAGTTCTTC. Translated, it reads CASSSAGTSGRNEQFF.